Presented here are 27 T cell receptor beta chains from one specimen sequenced in a study of CD8+CD57+ T cells in acquired aplastic anemia. TCR beta VDJ and CDR3 profiles were obtained from a genomic DNA template. Using its own MiXCR run on the reads, TCRdb lists one record per CDR3 protein. This table holds hundreds of thousands of distinct CDR3 sequences, 47% found once. Whoever was chosen for sequencing had shown CD8+CD57+ cell expansion by flow cytometry. Sequencing was done on a sample of sorted CD4+, CD8+, or CD8+CD57+ T cells (not recorded which) from PBMCs. These receptors originate from a human donor with aplastic anemia.

The chain uses TRBV6-4 and TRBJ2-5; 8 nucleotides line up with TRBD1. With 6 bases clipped from V and 5 bases from J, the junction kept 5 bases outside the gene matches. Looked up from germline, CDR1 is MRHNA and CDR2 is SNTAGT. The CDR3 length is 13 residues. DNA of the CDR3: TGTGCCAGCAGAGGGACAGGAGGGGAGACCCAGTACTTC. Amino acid sequence: CASRGTGGETQYF.

Details on this clonotype: The CDR3 does not end in the conserved phenylalanine or tryptophan, so this is likely a read error. The limits of the CDR3 on the DNA are not certain, so only TCRdb's listed CDR3 is given. The genes are TRBV6-6 and TRBJ2-5; the listed D gene, TRBD2, was not tested against the DNA. Ends included, the CDR3 has 14 residues. Germline values: CDR1 MNHNY, CDR2 SVGAGI (reference sequence). CDR3 region: CASGYREIGYTFGS.

Details on this clonotype: A much larger clone is a single base away; this may be a read error. The conserved final phenylalanine or tryptophan is absent from the CDR3, which likely points to a read error. This chain uses TRBV20-1 with TRBJ2-1; TRBD1 agrees at 7 bases. The germline gives CDR1 DFQATT, CDR2 SNEGSKA (reference sequence). The CDR3 extends over 15 amino acids. The V segment lost 3 bases and the J segment 1 base; nucleotides outside the gene matches: 6. CDR3 sequence reads: CSARGQNHSYNEQFL. Here the CDR3 DNA reads TGCAGTGCTAGGGGACAGAATCATTCCTACAATGAGCAGTTCCTC.

This clonotype came up once. The chain recombines TRBV29-1 with TRBJ1-1; D not resolved. Germline CDR1 and CDR2: SQVTM and ANQGSEA. The CDR3 contains 14 residues. The ends were cut back, 1 base at V and 3 bases at J, with 12 bases in the middle. The CDR3 coding sequence is TGCAGCGTTGAAGGAGGAGGGATTGACACTGAAGCTTTCTTT. Amino acids: CSVEGGGIDTEAFF.

The chain couples TRBV5-1 to TRBJ2-7, with 7 bases fitting TRBD1. The germline CDR1 and CDR2 sequences are SGHRS and YFSETQ. There are 15 residues in the CDR3. The junction had 6 bases not matched to a gene; V was cut back by 0 bases and J by 3 bases. The CDR3 nucleotides are TGCGCCAGCAGCTTGGTAAGGGGGACAGTCTACGAGCAGTACTTC. Encoded protein: CASSLVRGTVYEQYF.

The J gene is TRBJ1-2, the V gene TRBV7-3; tentative D call: TRBD1 (5 bases). The CDR3 is 17 residues long. The germline V and J ends were trimmed by 4 bases and 0 bases, with 18 bases remaining between them. Per the germline V gene, CDR1 is SGHTA and CDR2 is FQGTGA. The CDR3 DNA follows: TGTGCCAGCAGCTCTCGGGGGAAATTAAAACCTAACTATGGCTACACCTTC. This sequence encodes CASSSRGKLKPNYGYTF.

This clonotype was counted at least ten times. The chain employs TRBV11-1 and TRBJ2-1; 11 bases match TRBD2. The CDR3 covers 14 residues. Trimming cost V 2 bases and J 6 bases; bases outside gene matches: 0. Germline values: CDR1 SGHAT, CDR2 FQDESV (reference sequence). The DNA for the CDR3 is TGTGCCAGCAGCTTACTAGCGGGAGGCAATGAGCAGTTCTTC. It is translated as CASSLLAGGNEQFF.

The rearrangement links TRBV15 to TRBJ1-4; D might be TRBD1 (6 bases). Trimming took off 5 bases at V and 4 bases at J, with 35 bases between the two ends. CDR3 size: 22 residues. Germline V lookup: CDR1 LNHNV, CDR2 YYDKDF (reference sequence). The CDR3 spells CATSRRAQGTSTDTQYNEKLFF. In DNA form, the CDR3 reads TGTGCCACCAGCCGTCGTGCACAGGGAACTTCCACAGATACGCAGTATAATGAAAAACTGTTTTTT.

This clonotype was counted many times. The gene calls are TRBV2 and TRBJ2-1; 16 nucleotides agree with TRBD2. The V gene's germline CDR1 is SNHLY and CDR2 FYNNEI. Germline trimming cut 7 bases from V and 2 bases from J; bases unmatched to any gene: 5. The CDR3 contains 17 residues. This CDR3 is CASMGLAGGGTYNEQFF. CDR3 nucleotides: TGTGCCAGCATGGGACTAGCGGGAGGGGGGACCTACAATGAGCAGTTCTTC.

This clonotype was observed many times. V usage is TRBV20-1 and J usage is TRBJ1-1, with 8 bases lining up with TRBD1. CDR1 DFQATT and CDR2 SNEGSKA come from the germline V gene (reference sequence). CDR3 length: 15 amino acids. The V gene end was trimmed by 6 bases and the J gene end by 3 bases; junction bases not matched to a gene: 12. The CDR3 protein is CSARDRPVRYTEAFF. CDR3 sequence (DNA): TGCAGTGCAAGGGACAGGCCCGTGCGGTACACTGAAGCTTTCTTT.

A word on this clonotype: A read error is possible here, since a much larger clone lies one base away. The rearrangement uses TRBV7-3 and TRBJ2-1; D is uncertain. Trimming stripped 4 bases from V and 2 bases from J, with 15 bases between. The germline CDR1 and CDR2 sequences are SGHTA and FQGTGA. The CDR3 totals 16 residues. The chain's CDR3 is CASSSLGRSPYNEQFF. CDR3 DNA: TGTGCCAGCAGCTCTCTGGGCAGGAGCCCCTACAATGAGCAGTTCTTC.

Regarding this clonotype: A much larger clone differs by one base, so this may be a read error. The rearrangement joins TRBV20-1 to TRBJ1-2; D is perhaps TRBD1 (5 bases). This CDR3 is 16 amino acids long. The V gene lost 4 bases and the J gene lost 5 bases, with 23 bases spanning the gap. CDR1 and CDR2 (germline): DFQATT, SNEGSKA (reference sequence). The CDR3, as DNA: TGCAGTGCTATACTCCCGGGACCGCGGTCGGGGTATGGCTACACCTTC. Residues: CSAILPGPRSGYGYTF.

This clonotype was found many times. This chain connects TRBV7-2 to TRBJ1-1; tentative D call: TRBD1 (6 bases). This CDR3 has 16 amino acids. Germline V gene data show CDR1 as SGHTA and CDR2 as FQGNSA. Trimming left V 0 bases short and J 8 bases short, with 19 bases between. The CDR3: CASSLAHRTVITEAFF. CDR3 in DNA: TGTGCCAGCAGCTTAGCGCATCGGACAGTCATAACAGAAGCTTTCTTT.

This sequence joins TRBV20-1 and TRBJ1-6; 8 bases map to TRBD1. Germline V gene sequence: CDR1 DFQATT, CDR2 SNEGSKA (reference sequence). The V segment lost 5 bases and the J segment 7 bases; nucleotides outside the gene matches: 10. CDR3 length equals 15 residues. The CDR3: CSAPTVQGANSPLHF. DNA for the CDR3: TGCAGTGCTCCAACCGTGCAGGGGGCCAATTCACCCCTCCACTTT.

Note on this clonotype: A junction boundary mismatches the germline segment, possibly from a read error. The rearrangement uses TRBV12-3 or TRBV12-4 and TRBJ2-1; TRBD2 is a possible D gene (5 bases). The CDR3 runs 14 residues. The DNA for the CDR3 is TGTGCCAGCAGTTTTTTCGGGGAACACCTTGGGCAGCTCTTC. It yields the protein CASSFFGEHLGQLF.

Ten or more counts support this clonotype. The chain has TRBV7-6 and TRBJ2-2; 12 bases fit TRBD2. This CDR3 comprises 18 residues. Germline trimming cut 1 base from V and 4 bases from J; bases unmatched to any gene: 7. Germline lookup yields CDR1 SGHVS and CDR2 FNYEAQ. In DNA form, the CDR3 reads TGTGCCAGCAGCTTAGGACTAGCGGGAGAGGTCGGCACCGGGGAGCTGTTTTTT. It specifies CASSLGLAGEVGTGELFF.

CDR3 residues: CASSPDWNTEAFF. The CDR3 DNA reads as TGTGCCAGCAGCCCCGACTGGAACACTGAAGCTTTCTTT. The chain employs TRBV6-1 and TRBJ1-1; D unresolved. Trimming pared 6 bases from V and 1 base from J, leaving 9 bases between. This CDR3 is built from 13 residues. Per the germline V gene, CDR1 is MNHNS and CDR2 is SASEGT.

The chain recombines TRBV9 with TRBJ2-7; 8 bases match TRBD1. The CDR3 spans 12 residues. Looked up from germline, CDR1 is SGDLS and CDR2 is YYNGEE. V was clipped by 8 bases and J by 3 bases; unmatched bases: 4. CDR3 residues: CASGTGFYEQYF. The CDR3 DNA sequence: TGTGCCAGTGGGACAGGCTTCTACGAGCAGTACTTC.

This clonotype was detected a few times. The chain has TRBV7-9 and TRBJ1-1; possible D gene TRBD1, 5 bases. V was pared by 5 bases and J by 5 bases, with 15 bases between. CDR1 is SEHNR and CDR2 is FQNEAQ in the germline V gene (reference sequence). The CDR3 has 14 amino acids. The CDR3 reads CASSPQEGWTEAFF. CDR3 coding DNA: TGTGCCAGCAGCCCCCAGGAGGGGTGGACTGAAGCTTTCTTT.

A word on this clonotype: The CDR3 ends on some other residue instead of the conserved phenylalanine or tryptophan, so this is likely a read error. Because the CDR3's place on the DNA is in doubt, the DNA is left out and the CDR3 is given as listed by TCRdb. The V gene is TRBV4-3, the J gene TRBJ2-7; the listed D gene, TRBD1, was not tested against the DNA. Looked up from germline, CDR1 is LGHNA and CDR2 is YSLEER. Inclusive of both ends, the CDR3 amounts to 15 amino acids. The chain's CDR3 is CASSQDGGTGNEQHL.

The rearrangement links TRBV9 to TRBJ2-1; D perhaps matches TRBD2 (6 bases). From germline, CDR1 is SGDLS and CDR2 YYNGEE. This CDR3 spans 13 amino acids. Trimming took 6 bases from V and 8 from J, leaving 15 bases between them. CDR3 protein: CASTTPGVDEQFF. DNA for the CDR3: TGTGCCAGCACCACCCCGGGGGTAGATGAGCAGTTCTTC. The full variable domain, rest sourced from reference TRBV9 and TRBJ2-1, is DSGVTQTPKHLITATGQRVTLRCSPRSGDLSVYWYQQSLDQGLQFLIQYYNGEERAKGNILERFSAQQFPDLHSELNLSSLELGDSALYFCASTTPGVDEQFFGPGTRLTVL.

Comment on this clonotype: The conserved closing phenylalanine or tryptophan is absent in this CDR3, likely reflecting a read error. The chain has TRBV6-5 and TRBJ1-1; TRBD1 agrees at 8 bases. This CDR3 spans 15 amino acids. Germline CDR1 reads MNHEY; CDR2 reads SVGAGI. J was trimmed by 5 bases and V by 5 bases; bases with no gene match: 10. CDR3 amino acids: CASSRTGGFGTEAFL. CDR3 DNA: TGTGCCAGCAGTCGCACAGGGGGTTTCGGAACTGAAGCTTTCCTT.

The V and J genes are TRBV3-1 and TRBJ1-2; D gene ambiguous. V was pared by 0 bases and J by 5 bases, with 4 bases between. Germline lookup yields CDR1 LGHDT and CDR2 YNNKEL (reference sequence). The CDR3 consists of 12 residues. The CDR3 here is CASSQESYGYTF. In DNA, the CDR3 is TGTGCCAGCAGCCAAGAGAGTTATGGCTACACCTTC. The full variable domain, with the rest looked up from reference TRBV3-1 and TRBJ1-2, is DTAVSQTPKYLVTQMGNDKSIKCEQNLGHDTMYWYKQDSKKFLKIMFSYNNKELIINETVPNRFSPKSPDKAHLNLHINSLELGDSAVYFCASSQESYGYTFGSGTRLTVV.

A remark on this clonotype: Germline and junction disagree at one end, which may indicate a read error. The gene calls are TRBV12-3 or TRBV12-4 and TRBJ1-2; no reliable D call. The CDR3 runs 11 residues. The CDR3 reads CASSGRRFVAF. CDR3 nucleotides: TGTGCCAGCAGTGGGCGTCGTTTCGTTGCCTTC.

This sequence joins TRBV5-1 and TRBJ1-2, with TRBD1 identical over 9 bases. This CDR3 spans 15 amino acids. Germline V lookup: CDR1 SGHRS, CDR2 YFSETQ. V shed 0 bases and J 5 bases; nucleotides not matched to a gene: 5. The CDR3 DNA follows: TGCGCCAGCAGCTTGGGATCCGGGACAGGGTATGGCTACACCTTC. Translation: CASSLGSGTGYGYTF.

The chain couples TRBV7-8 to TRBJ2-2; no firm D call. V lost 5 bases, J lost 7 bases, and 11 bases lay in between. Germline V gives CDR1 SGHVS, CDR2 FQNEAQ. The CDR3 covers 13 residues. CDR3 protein: CASSLEYGGELFF. CDR3 in DNA: TGTGCCAGCAGCCTGGAGTATGGCGGGGAGCTGTTTTTT.

This clonotype was found once. The chain carries TRBV24-1 and TRBJ1-5; 10 bases are shared with TRBD1. Germline V lookup: CDR1 KGHDR, CDR2 SFDVKD. This CDR3 is built from 14 residues. With V trimmed by 4 bases and J by 8 bases, 4 bases remained unmatched. CDR3 residues: CATSEAGQGKPQHF. The CDR3 DNA reads TGTGCCACCAGTGAGGCGGGACAGGGGAAGCCCCAGCATTTT.